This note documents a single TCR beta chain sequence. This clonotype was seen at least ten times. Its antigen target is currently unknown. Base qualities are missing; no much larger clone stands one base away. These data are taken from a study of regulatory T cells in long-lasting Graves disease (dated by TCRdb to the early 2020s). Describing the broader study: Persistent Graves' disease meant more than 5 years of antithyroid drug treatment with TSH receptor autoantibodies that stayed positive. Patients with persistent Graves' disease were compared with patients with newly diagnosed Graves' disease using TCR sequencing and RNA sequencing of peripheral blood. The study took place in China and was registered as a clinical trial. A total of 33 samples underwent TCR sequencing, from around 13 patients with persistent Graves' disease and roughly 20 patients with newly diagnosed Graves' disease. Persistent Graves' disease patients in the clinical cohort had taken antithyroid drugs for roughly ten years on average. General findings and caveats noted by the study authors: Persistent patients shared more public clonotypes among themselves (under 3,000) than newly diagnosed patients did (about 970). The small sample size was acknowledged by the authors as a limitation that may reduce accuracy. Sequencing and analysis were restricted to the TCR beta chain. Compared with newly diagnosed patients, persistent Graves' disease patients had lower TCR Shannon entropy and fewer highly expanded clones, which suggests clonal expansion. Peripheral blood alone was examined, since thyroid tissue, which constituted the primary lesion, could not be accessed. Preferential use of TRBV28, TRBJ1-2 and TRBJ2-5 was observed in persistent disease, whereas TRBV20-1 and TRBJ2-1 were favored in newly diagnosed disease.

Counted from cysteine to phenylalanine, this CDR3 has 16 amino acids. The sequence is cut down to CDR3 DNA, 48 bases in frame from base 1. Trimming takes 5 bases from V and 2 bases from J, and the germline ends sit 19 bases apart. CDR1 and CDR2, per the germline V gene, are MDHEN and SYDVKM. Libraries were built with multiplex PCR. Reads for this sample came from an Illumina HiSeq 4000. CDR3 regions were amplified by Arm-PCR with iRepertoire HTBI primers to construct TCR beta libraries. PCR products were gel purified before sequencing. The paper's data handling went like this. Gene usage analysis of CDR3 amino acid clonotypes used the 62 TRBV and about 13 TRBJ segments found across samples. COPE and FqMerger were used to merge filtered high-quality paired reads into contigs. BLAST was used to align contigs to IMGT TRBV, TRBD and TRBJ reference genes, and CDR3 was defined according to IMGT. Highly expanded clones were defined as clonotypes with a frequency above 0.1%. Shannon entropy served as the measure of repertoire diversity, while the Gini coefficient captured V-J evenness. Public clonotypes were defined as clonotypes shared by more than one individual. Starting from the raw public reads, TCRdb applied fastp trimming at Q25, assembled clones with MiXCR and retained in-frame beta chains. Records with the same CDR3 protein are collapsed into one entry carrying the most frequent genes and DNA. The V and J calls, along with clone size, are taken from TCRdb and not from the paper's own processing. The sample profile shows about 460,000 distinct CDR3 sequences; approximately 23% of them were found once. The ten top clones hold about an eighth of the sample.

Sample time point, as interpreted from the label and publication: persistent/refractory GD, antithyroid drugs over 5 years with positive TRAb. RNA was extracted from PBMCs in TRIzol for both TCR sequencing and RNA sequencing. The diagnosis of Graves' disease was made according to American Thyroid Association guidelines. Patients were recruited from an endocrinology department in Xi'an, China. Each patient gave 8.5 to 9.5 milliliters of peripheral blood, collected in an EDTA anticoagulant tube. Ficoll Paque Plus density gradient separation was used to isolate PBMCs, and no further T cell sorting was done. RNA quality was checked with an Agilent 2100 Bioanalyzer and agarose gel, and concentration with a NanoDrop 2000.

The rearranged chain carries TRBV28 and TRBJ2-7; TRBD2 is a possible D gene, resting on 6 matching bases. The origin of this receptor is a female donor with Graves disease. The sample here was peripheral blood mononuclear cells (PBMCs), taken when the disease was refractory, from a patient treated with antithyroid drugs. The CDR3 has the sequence CASSNSGTRPAYEQYF. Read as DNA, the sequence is TGTGCCAGCAGTAACTCGGGGACTCGACCAGCCTACGAGCAGTACTTC.